This T cell receptor (beta chain) derives from a study of cytomegalovirus exposure and HLA in healthy donors. Study-wide context: Unique TCRs from HLA-typed donors, 75 million to 100 million of them, were held in an early data release. Findings and caveats of the study: A few CMV-associated chains proved CMV antigen-specific in vitro. In a later analysis, DRB1 alleles had the most associated TCRs; HLA-C alleles the fewest.

CDR1 SGHTA and CDR2 FQGTGA come from the germline V gene. V was pared by 5 bases and J by 7 bases, with 11 bases of the junction left unmatched. The CDR3 sequence is 15 residues long. Primers included in the PCR were 60 Vbeta and 13 Jbeta primers. Some clones are missing from TCRdb's copy, which holds only in-frame ones; the method was immunoSEQ multiplex PCR. The repertoire holds approximately 73,000 clones, roughly 80% seen once, with about 22% in the top ten. This clone appeared a few times. What it binds is not known. What was sequenced was PBMCs. The chain links TRBV7-3 to TRBJ2-3; 8 bases are a match to TRBD2. This sequence was found in a woman aged 40 to 50 in good health and CMV-seropositive. CDR3 nucleotide sequence: TGTGCCAGCAGCCAGGGGACTAGACCAGGAAATACGCAGTATTTT. This codes for CASSQGTRPGNTQYF.